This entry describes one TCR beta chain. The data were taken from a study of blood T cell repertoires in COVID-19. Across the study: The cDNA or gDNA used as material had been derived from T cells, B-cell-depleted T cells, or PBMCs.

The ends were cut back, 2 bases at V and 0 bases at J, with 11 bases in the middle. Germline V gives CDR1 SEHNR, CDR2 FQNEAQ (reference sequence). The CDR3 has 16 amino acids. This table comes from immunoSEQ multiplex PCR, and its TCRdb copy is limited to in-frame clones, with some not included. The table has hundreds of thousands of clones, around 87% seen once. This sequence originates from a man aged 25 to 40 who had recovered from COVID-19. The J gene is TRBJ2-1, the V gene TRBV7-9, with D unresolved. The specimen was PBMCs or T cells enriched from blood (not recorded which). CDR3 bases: TGTGCCAGCAGCTTAAGCAGCGCGAGCTCCTACAATGAGCAGTTCTTC. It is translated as CASSLSSASSYNEQFF.